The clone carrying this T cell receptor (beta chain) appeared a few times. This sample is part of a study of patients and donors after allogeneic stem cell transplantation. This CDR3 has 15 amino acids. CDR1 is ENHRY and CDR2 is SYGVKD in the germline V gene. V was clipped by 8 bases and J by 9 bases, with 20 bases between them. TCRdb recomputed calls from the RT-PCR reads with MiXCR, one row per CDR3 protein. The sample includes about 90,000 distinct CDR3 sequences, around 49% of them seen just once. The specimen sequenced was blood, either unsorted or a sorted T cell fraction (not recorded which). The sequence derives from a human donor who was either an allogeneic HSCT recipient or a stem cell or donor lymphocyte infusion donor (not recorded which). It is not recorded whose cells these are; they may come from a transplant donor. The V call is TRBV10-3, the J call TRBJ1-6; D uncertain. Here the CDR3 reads CAIAEDLGSISPLHF. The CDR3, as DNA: TGTGCCATCGCCGAGGACCTGGGGTCCATTTCACCCCTCCACTTT.